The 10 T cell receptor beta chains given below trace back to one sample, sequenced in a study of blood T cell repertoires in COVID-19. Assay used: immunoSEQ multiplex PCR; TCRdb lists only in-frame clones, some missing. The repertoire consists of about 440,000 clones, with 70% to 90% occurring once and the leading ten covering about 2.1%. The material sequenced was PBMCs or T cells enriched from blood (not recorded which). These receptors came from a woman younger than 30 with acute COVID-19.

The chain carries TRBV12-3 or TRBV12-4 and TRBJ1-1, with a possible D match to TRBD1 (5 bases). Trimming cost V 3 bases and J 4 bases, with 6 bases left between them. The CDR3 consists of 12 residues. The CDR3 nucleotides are TGTGCCAGCAGTTTCCAGGGCACTGAAGCTTTCTTT. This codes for CASSFQGTEAFF.

CDR3 in amino acids: CASSRGQNNSPLHF. The DNA of the CDR3 is TGTGCCAGCAGCAGGGGACAGAATAATTCACCCCTCCACTTT. The gene calls are TRBV5-4 and TRBJ1-6, with 7 bases aligning to TRBD1. There are 14 residues in the CDR3. J was trimmed by 5 bases and V by 4 bases; bases with no gene match: 3. Germline assignment: CDR1 SGHNT and CDR2 YYREEE (reference sequence).

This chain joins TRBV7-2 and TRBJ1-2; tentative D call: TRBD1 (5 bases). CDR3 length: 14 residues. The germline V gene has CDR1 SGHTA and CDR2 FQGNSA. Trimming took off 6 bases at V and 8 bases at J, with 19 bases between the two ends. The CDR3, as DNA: TGTGCCAGCAGACCAACCCGGGGGACGAGCGGCTACACCTTC. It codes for CASRPTRGTSGYTF.

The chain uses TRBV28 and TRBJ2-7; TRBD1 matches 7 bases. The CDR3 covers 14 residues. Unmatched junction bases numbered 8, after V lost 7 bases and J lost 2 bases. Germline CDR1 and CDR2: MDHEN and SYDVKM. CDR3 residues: CASNPGQTTYEQYF. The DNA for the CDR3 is TGTGCCAGCAACCCGGGACAGACTACCTACGAGCAGTACTTC.

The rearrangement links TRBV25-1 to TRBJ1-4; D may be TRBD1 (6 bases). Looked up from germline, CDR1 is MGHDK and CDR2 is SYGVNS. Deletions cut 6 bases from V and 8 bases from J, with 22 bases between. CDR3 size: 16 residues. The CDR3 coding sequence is TGTGCCAGCAGCCCGGCGTGGGGGGGCGGAAACGAAAAACTGTTTTTT. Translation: CASSPAWGGGNEKLFF.

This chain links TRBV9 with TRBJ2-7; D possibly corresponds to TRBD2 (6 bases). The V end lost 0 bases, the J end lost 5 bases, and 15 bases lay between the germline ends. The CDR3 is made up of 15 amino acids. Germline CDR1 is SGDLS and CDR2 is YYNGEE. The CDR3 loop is CASSVGPREEDEQYF. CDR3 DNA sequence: TGTGCCAGCAGCGTAGGACCAAGGGAGGAGGACGAGCAGTACTTC.

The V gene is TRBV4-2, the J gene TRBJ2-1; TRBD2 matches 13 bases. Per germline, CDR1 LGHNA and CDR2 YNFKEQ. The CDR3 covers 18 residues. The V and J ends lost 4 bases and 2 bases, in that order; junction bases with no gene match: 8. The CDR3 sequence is CASSLMTSGGTTYNEQFF. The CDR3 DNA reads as TGTGCCAGCAGCCTCATGACTAGCGGGGGGACAACCTACAATGAGCAGTTCTTC.

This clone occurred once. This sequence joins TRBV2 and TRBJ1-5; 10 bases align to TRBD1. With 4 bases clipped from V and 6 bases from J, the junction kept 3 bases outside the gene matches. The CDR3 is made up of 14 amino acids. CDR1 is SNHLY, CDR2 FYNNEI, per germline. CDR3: CASSGQGARQPQHF. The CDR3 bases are TGTGCCAGCAGTGGACAGGGGGCTCGTCAGCCCCAGCATTTT.

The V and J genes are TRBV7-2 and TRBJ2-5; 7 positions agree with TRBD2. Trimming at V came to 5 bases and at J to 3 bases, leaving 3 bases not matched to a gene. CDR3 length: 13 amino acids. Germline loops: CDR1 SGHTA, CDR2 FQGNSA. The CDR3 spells CASSGGGEETQYF. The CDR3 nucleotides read TGTGCCAGCAGCGGGGGAGGGGAAGAGACCCAGTACTTC.

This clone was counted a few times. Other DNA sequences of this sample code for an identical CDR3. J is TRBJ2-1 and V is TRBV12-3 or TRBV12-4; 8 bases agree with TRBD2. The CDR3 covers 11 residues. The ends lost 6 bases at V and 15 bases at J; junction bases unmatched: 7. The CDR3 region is CASSPSGGLFF. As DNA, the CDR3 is TGTGCCAGCAGCCCCAGCGGGGGACTGTTCTTC.